One and the same sample provided the 6 T cell receptor beta chains below, sequenced in a study of blood T cell repertoires in COVID-19. Profiled with immunoSEQ multiplex PCR; TCRdb holds only in-frame clones, not every one. The sample lists over 250,000 clones; about 86% were seen once. The sequencing input was PBMCs or T cells enriched from blood (not recorded which). The receptors originated from a man between 25 and 39 years old with acute COVID-19.

J is TRBJ2-4 and V is TRBV12-3 or TRBV12-4; the D is unclear. The CDR3 spans 12 residues. The CDR3 DNA is TGTGTCCTTTCACTAGCCAAAAACATTCAGTACTTC. Protein: CVLSLAKNIQYF.

Only a few counts were recorded for this clone. The chain joins TRBV2 to TRBJ2-5, with D perhaps matching TRBD2 (5 bases). The V gene's germline CDR1 is SNHLY and CDR2 FYNNEI. Trimming left V 11 bases short and J 3 bases short, with 13 bases between. The length of the CDR3 is 12 residues. CDR3: CASGGDEETQYF. The CDR3 coding sequence is TGTGCCTCCGGAGGAGACGAAGAGACCCAGTACTTC.

V is TRBV7-9 and J is TRBJ2-5, with TRBD1 identical over 11 bases. Germline loops: CDR1 SEHNR, CDR2 FQNEAQ (reference sequence). The ends lost 4 bases at V and 6 bases at J; junction bases unmatched: 10. The CDR3 is 16 amino acids. This CDR3 is CASSSRTGGAGQTQYF. CDR3 DNA: TGTGCCAGCAGCTCGCGGACAGGGGGCGCCGGACAGACCCAGTACTTC.

As DNA, the CDR3 is TGTGCCAGCAGTTACCGGGGGATGGACTCCTACGAGCAGTACGTC. Translating it yields CASSYRGMDSYEQYV. The genes are TRBV28 and TRBJ2-7; TRBD2 is a possible D gene (6 bases). The length of the CDR3 is 15 residues. With 4 bases removed from V and 0 bases from J, the gap between germline ends came to 13 bases. Germline V gene data show CDR1 as MDHEN and CDR2 as SYDVKM.

CDR3 in amino acids: CATRTGNSGQPQHF. Here the CDR3 DNA reads TGTGCTACGCGGACAGGGAATTCAGGTCAGCCCCAGCATTTT. The V gene is TRBV6-5, the J gene TRBJ1-5, with TRBD1 identical over 8 bases. Germline V gene data show CDR1 as MNHEY and CDR2 as SVGAGI. This CDR3 region has 14 residues.

The chain has TRBV7-2 and TRBJ2-1, with 8 bases fitting TRBD2. Germline V gene sequence: CDR1 SGHTA, CDR2 FQGNSA. The junction had 17 bases not matched to a gene; V was cut back by 5 bases and J by 5 bases. The CDR3 is 18 amino acids. The DNA of the CDR3 is TGTGCCAGCAGCCTTAGGATGTTTGGCGGGAGGACCGACAATGAGCAGTTCTTC. This sequence encodes CASSLRMFGGRTDNEQFF.